This section outlines one T cell receptor beta chain sequence together with its context. The antigen is not known. Other nucleotide sequences from this sample produce the same CDR3. The data belong to a study of beta chain features in type 1 diabetes. The CDR3 runs to 12 residues. The V and J ends lost 8 bases and 0 bases respectively, with 7 bases between them. Germline V gives CDR1 ENHRY, CDR2 SYGVKD. Notes on the study in general: More deletions and fewer insertions at VDJ junctions were found in patients with type 1 diabetes. Unsettled here was the matter of whether HLA type influences TCRB rearrangement. Moderate yet significant TCRB CDR3 shortening was seen in Type 1 diabetes patients in all four CD4+ subsets.

All of the isolated RNA was reverse transcribed, so expressed TCRB transcripts were sequenced. TCRdb's table, derived via immunoSEQ multiplex PCR, lists solely in-frame clones and lacks some. The sample records about 930,000 clones, about a sixth being singletons. This TCR was recovered from a woman under 30 in good health. The sequencing sample was made of naive CD4+ T cells from blood. This chain joins TRBV10-3 and TRBJ1-1, with D unclear. The CDR3 is CAIGGVNTEAFF. Written as DNA, the CDR3 is TGTGCCATCGGTGGAGTGAACACTGAAGCTTTCTTT.